This T cell receptor (beta chain) appears in the sequencing data of a study of beta chain features in type 1 diabetes (dated by TCRdb to 2016 to 2019). Concerning the study at large: No differences in mean age, gender distribution, total cell number or subset yield were found between patients and healthy donors. Across all samples, some 100,000,000 sorted cells were examined, and cell number per subset correlated strongly with RNA yield. The study compared the TCRB repertoires of sorted circulating CD4+ T cell subsets in recently diagnosed type 1 diabetes patients with those in matched healthy donors. Whereas all 30 or so donors provided naive and central memory subsets, regulatory and stem cell-like memory subsets were isolated from just 8 patients and about 8 healthy donors.

In the case of this clone: There is no known antigen for this receptor. No much larger clone is present one base from it, and per-base qualities are unavailable.

The High Capacity cDNA Reverse Transcription Kit was used to reverse transcribe all of the isolated RNA, meaning that expressed TCRB transcripts were what got sequenced. Deep immunoSEQ sequencing was performed on naive, central memory and regulatory T cell samples, with an average of approximately 4 million total reads per sample. Sorted cells were lysed in RLT buffer and RNA was extracted with DNase-treated RNeasy Micro or Mini kits, depending on cell number. To prevent cross-contamination, each cell subset was processed individually, whereas patient and healthy donor samples were processed jointly. Using the immunoSEQ multiplex PCR, TCRB sequences were amplified from cDNA into 87-bp fragments spanning the CDR3 region. Sequencing of the amplicons was performed on the Illumina HiSeq platform. On the authors' methods: PCR bias was corrected computationally using synthetic template baselines, and reads within Hamming distance 2 were collapsed, with unmergeable singletons discarded. By aligning reads against IMGT, V, D and J genes, CDR3 length, and insertions or deletions at six rearrangement sites were assigned. Within each subset, clonotype counts were normalized to sorted cell number, and only after that were true diversity and Gini coefficients computed with the tcR R package. The overlap coefficient, calculated on TCRB nucleotide sequences, was used to quantify repertoire sharing. Out-of-frame TCRB sequences from naive cells were analyzed as a proxy for the pre-selection repertoire. This immuneACCESS table, as held by TCRdb, lists in-frame sequences with V and J called but not all clones. Of the missing ones, under half trace to an unresolved V gene in checked studies; the others have no known cause. That table is the source of V, J and clone size, and D and trimming were worked out from the DNA. For this sample the table gives fewer than 250,000 clones, of which roughly two thirds were detected only once. The ten biggest clones cover around 0.05% of the sample.

Based on the germline V gene (reference sequence), the CDR1 and CDR2 sequences are SEHNR and FQNEAQ. The CDR3 numbers 14 residues from cysteine through phenylalanine. Kept here is only the CDR3 DNA, which spans 42 bases and is read in frame from base 1. Between the V and J ends, shortened by 0 bases and 11 bases respectively, the junction contains 13 bases. Overall results and qualifications from the work: Patients with type 1 diabetes made fewer insertions and deleted more nucleotides at VDJ recombination sites, implying thymic rearrangement abnormalities. Naive, central memory and regulatory TCRB repertoires appeared to be more similar among patients than among healthy donors. Because cDNA rather than genomic DNA was sequenced, highly expressing activated cells could have been over-represented, although no difference in activation and CD3 levels was found between groups. In all four CD4+ subsets, TCRB CDR3 length was moderately but significantly shorter in type 1 diabetes patients. PCR might favor shorter templates, but patient and control samples were amplified and corrected together, so any skew would affect both groups equally. Only small numbers of individuals were included in the HLA sub-analyses, which left unresolved whether HLA type had any influence on TCRB rearrangement.

From each donor, a single peripheral blood sample of 95 to 150 mL on average was drawn into heparinised tubes. A BD FACSAria II was used to sort naive, central memory, regulatory and stem cell-like memory CD4+ T cells with a panel that included CD45RO, CCR7, CD25, CD127, CD95 and CD27. All sorted populations exceeded 95% purity. Right away, PBMCs were isolated by Lymphoprep density gradient centrifugation and were stained directly, with no culture step. Samples were stained and sorted in pairs, with one healthy donor and one patient per experiment, so that batch effects were minimized. This chain is built from TRBV7-9 and TRBJ1-4; TRBD1 might be the D gene, on 5 matching bases. This receptor was identified in a man aged 30-40 years in good health. Sequencing used naive CD4+ T cells from blood. This specimen's cell subset or site label, interpreted: true naive CD4+ T cells. The CDR3 region has the sequence CASSLAPRVDKLFF. The DNA reads TGTGCCAGCAGCTTAGCCCCCAGGGTGGATAAACTGTTTTTT.